These T cell receptor beta chains were read from a single sample in a study of T-cell memory formation after mild COVID-19. TCRdb itself ran the 5' RACE reads through MiXCR, one entry per CDR3 protein. The repertoire holds 560,000 or so distinct CDR3 sequences, with roughly 17% as singletons. What was sequenced was PBMCs or a T cell subset sorted from them (not recorded which). All receptors come from an adult woman who had mild COVID-19 (a few samples of this study predate the infection). Cell type and time point are not known. The CDR3 runs from the conserved cysteine through the conserved F or W. The D gene is left open where the match is weak. Clone size is not always given. Where it is, it says once, few, many or a class for expanded clones.

d_gene	j_gene	v_gene	abundance	CDR3nt	CDR3aa
NA	TRBJ1-2	TRBV3-1	few	TGTGCCAGCAGCCAAGTCCCCGGGGGGAACTATGGCTACACCTTC	CASSQVPGGNYGYTF
NA	TRBJ2-2	TRBV20-1	few	TGCAGTGCTAGAGGAGCACAGTACACCGGGGAGCTGTTTTTT	CSARGAQYTGELFF
TRBD1	TRBJ2-7	TRBV4-2	few	TGTGCCAGCAGCCTTGACAGGGGTCTGGACGAGCAGTACTTC	CASSLDRGLDEQYF
TRBD2	TRBJ2-7	TRBV30	NA	TGTGCCTGGGCTAGCGGTAATTCCTACGAGCAGTACTTC	CAWASGNSYEQYF
NA	TRBJ1-3	TRBV20-1	many	TGCAGTGCTACGGACAGTGATACTGGAAACACCATATATTTT	CSATDSDTGNTIYF
NA	TRBJ2-7	TRBV5-4	NA	TGTGCCAGCAGCAGGGGGGGTAGCACCTCCTACGAGCAGTACTTC	CASSRGGSTSYEQYF
NA	TRBJ2-7	TRBV6-5	NA	TGTGCCAGCTGGGTCCCCTCCCTGGGCGAGCAGTACTTC	CASWVPSLGEQYF
NA	TRBJ1-1	TRBV7-3	NA	TGTGCCAGCAGCTTACGGGGAAGGGACAAAGCTTTCTTT	CASSLRGRDKAFF
NA	TRBJ2-7	TRBV23-1	few	TGCGCCAGCAGTCAATCGACTAGTCCCCGCTACGAGCAGTACTTC	CASSQSTSPRYEQYF
NA	TRBJ2-7	TRBV14	few	TGTGCCAGCAGCCAAGTTTCCGTCGCCTACGAGCAGTACTTC	CASSQVSVAYEQYF
TRBD1	TRBJ1-2	TRBV12-3/TRBV12-4	NA	TGTGCCAGCACCCGGACAGGCGGAGTAAACACCTTC	CASTRTGGVNTF
NA	TRBJ2-1	TRBV27	few	TGTGCCAGCAGTTTACGGGGACTTCACAATGAGCAGTTCTTC	CASSLRGLHNEQFF
NA	TRBJ2-2	TRBV24-1	NA	TGTGCCACCGGGGGTAGGGAGACGAACACCGGGGAGCTGTTTTTT	CATGGRETNTGELFF
NA	TRBJ2-1	TRBV7-8	NA	TGTGCCAGCAGCTCCCGGAGGGGTAGCTTCCCAGGGAGCTCCTACAATGAGCAGTTCTTC	CASSSRRGSFPGSSYNEQFF
NA	TRBJ2-1	TRBV10-3	few	TGTGCCATCAGTCGACAGGGGAGGGGCAATGAGCAGTTCTTC	CAISRQGRGNEQFF
TRBD2	TRBJ2-7	TRBV14	few	TGTGCCAGCAGCCTTCGAGCGACTAGCGGGGGCTACGAGCAGTACTTC	CASSLRATSGGYEQYF
NA	TRBJ2-1	TRBV30	few	TGTGCCTGGAGTGTGGGTCCAAATGAGCAGTTCTTC	CAWSVGPNEQFF
TRBD2	TRBJ2-3	TRBV4-1	many	TGCGCCAGCAGGCAAGAAGGTACTAGCGGCGCTAGCACAGATACGCAGTATTTT	CASRQEGTSGASTDTQYF
TRBD1	TRBJ2-7	TRBV5-1	NA	TGCGCCAGCAGCTTGGAGGACAGGGCAAAGGGCGAGCAGTACTTC	CASSLEDRAKGEQYF
NA	TRBJ1-6	TRBV5-5	few	TGTGCCAGCAGCGCCTGGACAGATCTGAATTCACCCCTCCACTTT	CASSAWTDLNSPLHF
TRBD2	TRBJ2-7	TRBV7-9	few	TGTGCCAGCAGCTTAGTGGTAGCGGGACATGCAGGGGACGAGCAGTACTTC	CASSLVVAGHAGDEQYF
NA	TRBJ1-2	TRBV5-1	NA	TGCGCCAGCAGCCTGTTGGACTCAGACAGCCTCCCGGGCTATGGCTACACCTTC	CASSLLDSDSLPGYGYTF
NA	TRBJ2-7	TRBV20-1	NA	TGCAGTGCTAGATTTCGCGGCTCCTACGAGCAGTACTTC	CSARFRGSYEQYF
NA	TRBJ2-7	TRBV12-3/TRBV12-4	few	TGTGCCAGCAGCCCTTTGAGGGGGGGCAGGGACTACGAGCAGTACTTC	CASSPLRGGRDYEQYF
NA	TRBJ2-5	TRBV7-9	few	TGTGCCAGCAGCTTAGCGCGGAGGGTTGAGTTTGGGTCCGAGACCCAGTACTTC	CASSLARRVEFGSETQYF
TRBD2	TRBJ2-1	TRBV5-5	many	TGTGCCAGCAGCTTGGTAGCGGGGGGACTTTTCAATGAGCAGTTCTTC	CASSLVAGGLFNEQFF
NA	TRBJ2-4	TRBV6-1	few	TGTGCCAGCAGTGAAGTGGTGACGCTGGCCAAAAACATTCAGTACTTC	CASSEVVTLAKNIQYF
NA	TRBJ2-2	TRBV20-1	few	TGCAGTGCTAGTATTACCGCGCCTCGAGGCACCGGGGAGCTGTTTTTT	CSASITAPRGTGELFF
NA	TRBJ2-7	TRBV20-1	few	TGCAGTGCTAGAGATGGGTGGAGCGACGAGCAGTACTTC	CSARDGWSDEQYF
NA	TRBJ2-2	TRBV20-1	NA	TGCAGTGGGGCAGGGACGAACACCGGGGAGCTGTTTTTT	CSGAGTNTGELFF
NA	TRBJ2-7	TRBV29-1	few	TGCAGCGGGAGGGACAGCCCCTACGAGCAGTACTTC	CSGRDSPYEQYF
NA	TRBJ2-1	TRBV3-1	NA	TGTGCCAGCAGCCAGGCCGCGGGGAACAATGAGCAGTTCTTC	CASSQAAGNNEQFF
NA	TRBJ1-4	TRBV7-9	NA	TGTGCCAGCAGCTCATCAGGGTGGGGTAATGAAAAACTGTTTTTT	CASSSSGWGNEKLFF
TRBD1	TRBJ1-1	TRBV12-3/TRBV12-4	NA	TGTGCCAGCAGTACTACGACAGGGGTTGGGACTGAAGCTTTCTTT	CASSTTTGVGTEAFF
NA	TRBJ2-7	TRBV15	few	TGTGCCACCAATCCGGGGGCCCCTGGCTACGAGCAGTACTTC	CATNPGAPGYEQYF
TRBD1	TRBJ2-7	TRBV24-1	NA	TGTGCCACCAGTGATCCAGGGGGAGAGCAGTACTTC	CATSDPGGEQYF
NA	TRBJ1-2	TRBV4-1	NA	TGCGCCAGCAGCCAAGACCGGGCTCTAGCCTCTGGCTACACCTTC	CASSQDRALASGYTF
NA	TRBJ2-7	TRBV21-1	NA	TGTGCCAGCTCACGGCGCAGGCCCCGGCGCCTACGAGAGCAGTACTTC	CASSRRRPRRLREQYF
TRBD1	TRBJ1-2	TRBV2	NA	TGTGCCAGGGACAGGGACTATGGCTACACCTTC	CARDRDYGYTF
NA	TRBJ2-5	TRBV6-1	NA	TGTGCCAGCAGTGAGATACAGGGTGGGGGGGAGACCCAGTACTTC	CASSEIQGGGETQYF
TRBD1	TRBJ2-1	TRBV7-9	NA	TGTGCCAGCAGCGTGGGACAGGGGGCAAAATACAATGAGCAGTTCTTC	CASSVGQGAKYNEQFF
NA	TRBJ1-2	TRBV20-1	NA	TGCAGTGCTAGAGGTGTTGTTGGCTACACCTTC	CSARGVVGYTF
TRBD2	TRBJ2-2	TRBV14	few	TGTGCCAGCAGCCAAGTGACTAGCGGGAGGGACGGGGAGCTGTTTTTT	CASSQVTSGRDGELFF
NA	TRBJ2-1	TRBV7-2	many	TGCGCCAGCAGCTTGGACCGGGGGTCCTACAATGAGCAGTTCTTC	CASSLDRGSYNEQFF
NA	TRBJ2-1	TRBV4-1	NA	TGCGCCAGCAGCCAAGATATTCAGGGAGGCAATGAGCAGTTCTTC	CASSQDIQGGNEQFF
TRBD1	TRBJ2-1	TRBV20-1	once	TGCAGTGCTCTCGACAGGGTGGGCTACAATGAGCAGTTCTTC	CSALDRVGYNEQFF
NA	TRBJ2-1	TRBV3-1	once	TGTGCCAGCAGCCCCCGGACGGGGATAGTTTATGAGCAGTTCTTC	CASSPRTGIVYEQFF
NA	TRBJ2-7	TRBV9	few	TGTGCCAGCAGCGTAACGGGAGTTGTGGGCTACGAGCAGTACTTC	CASSVTGVVGYEQYF
TRBD2	TRBJ2-3	TRBV7-3	few	TGTGCCAGCAGCCCTAGGGCGGGAGGGCAGGCAGATACGCAGTATTTT	CASSPRAGGQADTQYF
NA	TRBJ2-7	TRBV6-1	few	TGTGCCAGCAGCGCCGGACGGGCCCGCTCCTACGAGCAGTACTTC	CASSAGRARSYEQYF
NA	TRBJ2-7	TRBV5-1	many	TGCGCCAGCAGCTTGGCCTCAGGGGCCTCCTACGAGCAGTACTTC	CASSLASGASYEQYF
TRBD2	TRBJ2-1	TRBV9	NA	TGTGCCAGCGGGACTAGCGGGAACTCCTACAATGAGCAGTTCTTC	CASGTSGNSYNEQFF
NA	TRBJ1-6	TRBV5-1	NA	TGCGCCAGCAGCTTGAACTACAGGATGCCTTCACCCCTCCACTTT	CASSLNYRMPSPLHF
TRBD2	TRBJ2-2	TRBV9	few	TGTGCCAGCAGCGTATCGGGCTGGGGGACTAGCGGGACCGGGGAGCTGTTTTTT	CASSVSGWGTSGTGELFF
NA	TRBJ1-2	TRBV3-1	NA	TGTGCCAGCAGCCAAGGGACAGTCCAAAACTATGGCTACACCTTC	CASSQGTVQNYGYTF